One sample yielded the 14 T cell receptor beta chains listed below, sequenced in a study of T cell responses to AZD1222 COVID-19 vaccine. The protocol was immunoSEQ multiplex PCR, while the TCRdb copy is restricted to in-frame clones and leaves out a portion. The sample lists around 94,000 clones; over 75% were seen once. The sample was peripheral blood, taken on day 0 of AZD1222 vaccination. The receptors stem from an adult in good health.

The chain employs TRBV9 and TRBJ1-6; no firm D call. Trimming took 0 bases from V and 10 from J, leaving 8 bases between them. The germline CDR1 and CDR2 sequences are SGDLS and YYNGEE. CDR3 size: 13 residues. CDR3: CASSVAVSSPLHF. CDR3 DNA sequence: TGTGCCAGCAGCGTAGCGGTCAGCTCACCCCTCCACTTT. Full variable domain (missing parts from reference TRBV9 and TRBJ1-6): DSGVTQTPKHLITATGQRVTLRCSPRSGDLSVYWYQQSLDQGLQFLIQYYNGEERAKGNILERFSAQQFPDLHSELNLSSLELGDSALYFCASSVAVSSPLHFGNGTRLTVT.

The V and J genes are TRBV27 and TRBJ1-4, with TRBD1 identical over 8 bases. This CDR3 is 15 amino acids long. Per the germline V gene, CDR1 is MNHEY and CDR2 is SMNVEV (reference sequence). V shed 4 bases and J 0 bases; nucleotides not matched to a gene: 1. CDR3 sequence (DNA): TGTGCCAGCAGTTCACAGGGGGCAACTAATGAAAAACTGTTTTTT. Protein product: CASSSQGATNEKLFF.

The V and J genes are TRBV19 and TRBJ1-3; 8 positions agree with TRBD1. The J segment lost 0 bases and the V segment lost 4 bases, leaving 2 bases of the junction unmatched. The germline V gene encodes CDR1 LNHDA and CDR2 SQIVND (reference sequence). This CDR3 contains 15 residues. CDR3 sequence reads: CASSKGQDSGNTIYF. The DNA for the CDR3 is TGTGCCAGTAGTAAGGGACAGGACTCTGGAAACACCATATATTTT.

This clone showed up just once. This chain links TRBV2 with TRBJ1-6; tentatively, D is TRBD1 (6 bases). V lost 4 bases to trimming and J lost 10 bases, with 11 bases between them. Per germline, CDR1 SNHLY and CDR2 FYNNEI. There are 13 residues in the CDR3. CDR3 loop: CASSGGGRSPLHF. The CDR3 DNA sequence: TGTGCCAGCAGTGGTGGGGGGCGCTCACCCCTCCACTTT.

The CDR3 is CASSPGTGRFYGYTF. DNA of the CDR3: TGTGCCAGCAGCCCCGGGACAGGGCGGTTCTATGGCTACACCTTC. V gene TRBV5-8 combines with J gene TRBJ1-2; 9 bases align to TRBD1. Germline lookup yields CDR1 SGHTS and CDR2 YDEGEE. This CDR3 has 15 residues. Trimming took 4 bases from V and 4 from J; bases not matched to a gene: 8.

The genes are TRBV7-6 and TRBJ1-2; 7 bases fit TRBD1. CDR1 SGHVS and CDR2 FNYEAQ come from the germline V gene. V shed 1 base, J shed 1 base, and the junction held 3 bases outside the gene matches. CDR3 size: 15 residues. Here the CDR3 DNA reads TGTGCCAGCAGCTTAGAGGCAGGGGGTAACTATGGCTACACCTTC. Amino acid sequence: CASSLEAGGNYGYTF. Complete variable domain (other parts from reference TRBV7-6 and TRBJ1-2): GAGVSQSPRYKVTKRGQDVALRCDPISGHVSLYWYRQALGQGPEFLTYFNYEAQQDKSGLPNDRFSAERPEGSISTLTIQRTEQRDSAMYRCASSLEAGGNYGYTFGSGTRLTVV.

The chain is built from TRBV11-2 and TRBJ2-7; 8 positions match TRBD2. The germline V gene has CDR1 SGHAT and CDR2 FQNNGV. J gave up 2 bases and V 1 base, and 4 bases lay outside the gene matches. The CDR3 is 15 amino acids. The CDR3 nucleotides read TGTGCCAGCAGCTTAGTTAGCGGGGTGCCCTACGAGCAGTACTTC. Amino acids: CASSLVSGVPYEQYF.

This chain joins TRBV19 and TRBJ1-3; unclear D gene. The CDR3 is 15 residues long. V lost 6 bases and J lost 0, with 12 bases in between. Germline-derived CDR1 and CDR2 are LNHDA and SQIVND (reference sequence). DNA for the CDR3: TGTGCCAGTAGGATGTCACTAAGCTCTGGAAACACCATATATTTT. The encoded protein is CASRMSLSSGNTIYF.

The rearrangement links TRBV9 to TRBJ2-1; D is possibly TRBD2 (5 bases). Trimming left V 3 bases short and J 8 bases short, with 12 bases between. The germline V gene has CDR1 SGDLS and CDR2 YYNGEE. The CDR3 spans 13 residues. The DNA of the CDR3 is TGTGCCAGCAGCGGGAGTACTAGTTATGAGCAGTTCTTC. Translated, it gives CASSGSTSYEQFF. Full variable domain (remainder filled in from reference TRBV9 and TRBJ2-1): DSGVTQTPKHLITATGQRVTLRCSPRSGDLSVYWYQQSLDQGLQFLIQYYNGEERAKGNILERFSAQQFPDLHSELNLSSLELGDSALYFCASSGSTSYEQFFGPGTRLTVL.

The chain combines TRBV5-1 with TRBJ2-7, with 11 bases that match TRBD1. V dropped 4 bases and J dropped 3; count of bases not matched to a gene: 3. The CDR3 covers 14 residues. In germline, CDR1 is SGHRS, CDR2 YFSETQ. CDR3 DNA: TGCGCCAGCAGCCCGGACAGGGGGCTCTACGAGCAGTACTTC. This gives the protein CASSPDRGLYEQYF.

V gene TRBV19 combines with J gene TRBJ1-4; D unclear. V was cut by 3 bases and J by 8 bases, with 10 bases left in between. This CDR3 has 13 residues. Germline V lookup: CDR1 LNHDA, CDR2 SQIVND (reference sequence). The chain's CDR3 is CASSIPRREKLFF. In DNA form, the CDR3 reads TGTGCCAGTAGTATCCCCCGGAGGGAAAAACTGTTTTTT.

This chain connects TRBV7-9 to TRBJ1-2; D perhaps matches TRBD1 (5 bases). V was shortened by 8 bases and J by 0 bases, with 13 bases between the two germline ends. CDR1 and CDR2 from the germline V gene are SEHNR and FQNEAQ (reference sequence). The CDR3 length is 14 residues. The CDR3 DNA is TGTGCCAGCTTTTGGGTGACAGCTAACTATGGCTACACCTTC. Its protein is CASFWVTANYGYTF.

The chain employs TRBV6-5 and TRBJ1-1; 7 positions agree with TRBD1. The CDR3 totals 14 residues. Trimming took 5 bases from V and 0 from J; bases not matched to a gene: 3. CDR1 is MNHEY and CDR2 is SVGAGI in the germline V gene. In DNA, the CDR3 is TGTGCCAGCAGTAATGGACAGGTGAACACTGAAGCTTTCTTT. Protein product: CASSNGQVNTEAFF.

This chain joins TRBV5-5 and TRBJ2-7, with 11 bases identical to TRBD1. V lost 3 bases, J lost 5 bases, and 7 bases stayed unmatched. The CDR3 spans 15 residues. Germline V gene lookup returns CDR1 SGHKS and CDR2 YYEKEE (reference sequence). The CDR3 reads CASSWPGTGGNEQYF. CDR3 sequence (DNA): TGTGCCAGCAGCTGGCCCGGGACAGGGGGAAACGAGCAGTACTTC.